This T cell receptor beta chain came from a study of blood T cell repertoires in COVID-19. Study overall: Samples representing acute and convalescent COVID-19 were sourced from the United States, Italy and Spain. PBMCs, B-cell-depleted T cells, or T cells provided the cDNA or gDNA that made up the material.

The CDR3 covers 12 residues. Germline V gives CDR1 SGDLS, CDR2 YYNGEE. The V gene lost 3 bases and the J gene lost 5 bases, with 8 bases spanning the gap. Per the study methods: The authors estimated nucleated cell counts from reference gene primer amplification. Method: immunoSEQ multiplex PCR; TCRdb's copy keeps in-frame clones and lacks some. V, J and clone size are taken as reported in that table, and D and trimming were inferred from the DNA itself. The data contain roughly 230,000 clones, around 83% of them singletons. The rearrangement joins TRBV9 to TRBJ2-5, with D possibly being TRBD2 (6 bases). The clonotype was recovered from a man in his forties with acute or convalescent COVID-19. The sequencing sample was made of peripheral blood. CDR3 nucleotides: TGTGCCAGCAGCGACGGAGGGGAGACCCAGTACTTC. Its translation: CASSDGGETQYF.